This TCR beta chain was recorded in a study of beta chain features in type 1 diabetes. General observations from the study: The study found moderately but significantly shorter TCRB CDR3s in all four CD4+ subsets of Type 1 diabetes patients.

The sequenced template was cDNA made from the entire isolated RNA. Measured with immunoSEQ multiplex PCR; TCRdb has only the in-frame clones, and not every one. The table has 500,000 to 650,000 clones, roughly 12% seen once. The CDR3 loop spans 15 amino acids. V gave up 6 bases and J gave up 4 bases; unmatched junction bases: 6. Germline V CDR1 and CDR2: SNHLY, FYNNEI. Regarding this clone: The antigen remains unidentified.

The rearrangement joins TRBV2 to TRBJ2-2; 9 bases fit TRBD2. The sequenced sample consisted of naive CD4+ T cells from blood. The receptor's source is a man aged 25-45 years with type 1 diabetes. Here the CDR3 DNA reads TGTGCCAGCAGCCCGCTAGCGGGGTTCACCGGGGAGCTGTTTTTT. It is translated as CASSPLAGFTGELFF.